Presented here are 20 T cell receptor beta chains from one specimen sequenced in a study of blood T cells in healthy people across ages. A second PCR, run for roughly 7 to 12 cycles, used a sample-barcoded 5' primer plus a J-beta primer mix. One entry per CDR3 protein results from TCRdb running MiXCR on the 5' RACE reads. The data show about a million distinct CDR3 sequences, with around 48% seen just once and about an eighth held by the top ten. The sequenced sample was blood. The receptor set was obtained from a young man in good health.

This clonotype was counted between two and nine times. V gene TRBV5-1 combines with J gene TRBJ2-7; tentative D call: TRBD1 (6 bases). V was shortened by 4 bases and J by 0 bases, with 11 bases between the two germline ends. CDR1 and CDR2 (germline): SGHRS, YFSETQ. The CDR3 runs 14 residues. For the CDR3, the DNA is TGCGCCAGCAGCCAATGGACAGACTCCTACGAGCAGTACTTC. Protein: CASSQWTDSYEQYF.

The rearrangement links TRBV5-1 to TRBJ2-3; 13 bases fit TRBD2. CDR1 SGHRS and CDR2 YFSETQ come from the germline V gene. The trim removed 6 bases at V and 4 bases at J, leaving 2 bases unmatched. This CDR3 has 14 residues. The chain's CDR3 is CASKGTSGADTQYF. The CDR3, as DNA: TGCGCCAGCAAGGGGACTAGCGGGGCAGATACGCAGTATTTT.

The rearrangement joins TRBV12-3 or TRBV12-4 to TRBJ1-3, with 7 bases fitting TRBD1. The CDR3 covers 16 residues. V dropped 6 bases and J dropped 4; count of bases not matched to a gene: 12. The CDR3 spells CASSPGAGGPGNTIYF. CDR3 DNA: TGTGCCAGCAGCCCCGGGGCAGGGGGTCCAGGAAACACCATATATTTT.

As for this clonotype: This clone may be a read error of a much larger clone one base away. This chain joins TRBV7-2 and TRBJ2-5; TRBD2 matches at 15 bases. After removal of 5 bases from V and 11 bases from J, the junction contained 15 bases not matched to a gene. The CDR3 is 17 residues long. The germline V gene encodes CDR1 SGHTA and CDR2 FQGNSA. The CDR3 reads CASSRTSGGVLDNEQYF. Written as DNA, the CDR3 is TGTGCCAGCAGCCGGACTAGCGGGGGGGTTCTAGACAATGAGCAGTACTTC.

The chain carries TRBV19 and TRBJ2-3, with TRBD1 identical over 8 bases. V trimming: 5 bases; J trimming: 4 bases; junction bases outside the gene matches: 11. Germline assignment: CDR1 LNHDA and CDR2 SQIVND (reference sequence). The CDR3 has 16 residues. CDR3 in amino acids: CASSPDRGWSADTQYF. As DNA, the CDR3 is TGTGCCAGTAGTCCCGACAGGGGATGGTCGGCAGATACGCAGTATTTT.

V and J are TRBV12-5 and TRBJ2-7; D might be TRBD1 or TRBD2, each matching 7 bases. Germline assignment: CDR1 LGHNT and CDR2 FRNRAP. CDR3 length: 17 residues. V was pared by 0 bases and J by 5 bases, with 20 bases between. This CDR3 is CASGLVQNQGGLHEQYF. The CDR3 nucleotides read TGTGCTAGTGGTTTGGTACAGAACCAGGGGGGGTTACACGAGCAGTACTTC.

In its sample, this clonotype was seen a few times. The chain couples TRBV7-9 to TRBJ1-1; TRBD1 matches 8 bases. The CDR3 totals 14 residues. After removal of 4 bases from V and 5 bases from J, the junction contained 6 bases not matched to a gene. Germline-derived CDR1 and CDR2 are SEHNR and FQNEAQ (reference sequence). The CDR3 DNA reads as TGTGCCAGCAGCTCGGACAGGGAGAGTACTGAAGCTTTCTTT. Residues: CASSSDRESTEAFF.

This chain connects TRBV12-3 or TRBV12-4 to TRBJ1-1, with 9 nucleotides matching TRBD1. J lost 4 bases, V lost 4 bases, and 4 bases had no gene match. This CDR3 region has 14 residues. The CDR3 sequence is CASSSLTGGTEAFF. In DNA form, the CDR3 reads TGTGCCAGCAGTTCCCTGACAGGGGGCACTGAAGCTTTCTTT.

The chain recombines TRBV7-2 with TRBJ2-7; D is ambiguous. The CDR3 runs to 13 residues. CDR1 is SGHTA, CDR2 FQGNSA, per germline. V lost 1 base and J lost 7, with 11 bases in between. CDR3 sequence reads: CASSLEASTEQYF. The DNA of the CDR3 is TGTGCCAGCAGCTTAGAGGCCTCGACTGAGCAGTACTTC.

V is TRBV5-1 and J is TRBJ2-3; D is possibly TRBD2 (5 bases). The germline CDR1 and CDR2 sequences are SGHRS and YFSETQ. This CDR3 comprises 15 residues. V was pared by 1 base and J by 5 bases, with 14 bases between. CDR3 sequence reads: CASSLTGGPEDTQYF. Written as DNA, the CDR3 is TGCGCCAGCAGCTTGACGGGCGGGCCGGAAGATACGCAGTATTTT.

The J gene is TRBJ1-2, the V gene TRBV20-1; no clear D gene. Germline-derived CDR1 and CDR2 are DFQATT and SNEGSKA (reference sequence). The CDR3 loop spans 14 amino acids. Between the trimmed V and J ends, which lost 1 base and 4 bases, there was a span of 13 bases. CDR3 residues: CSARAVGMSYGYTF. The DNA for the CDR3 is TGCAGTGCTAGAGCAGTCGGAATGTCCTATGGCTACACCTTC.

V is TRBV10-3 and J is TRBJ2-7; D is uncertain. Germline assignment: CDR1 ENHRY and CDR2 SYGVKD. The CDR3 has 12 amino acids. V lost 8 bases and J lost 2, with 10 bases in between. CDR3 bases: TGTGCCATCCAAACAGAGACCTACGAGCAGTACTTC. Translating gives CAIQTETYEQYF.

The chain couples TRBV3-1 to TRBJ2-3, with 7 bases matching TRBD2. The CDR3 has 14 residues. The germline V gene has CDR1 LGHDT and CDR2 YNNKEL (reference sequence). V lost 1 base to trimming and J lost 5 bases; unmatched junction nucleotides: 3. The CDR3 sequence: CASSQGTSLDTQYF. Here the CDR3 DNA reads TGTGCCAGCAGCCAAGGGACTAGTCTAGATACGCAGTATTTT.

The chain links TRBV12-3 or TRBV12-4 to TRBJ1-1, with 12 bases matching TRBD1. CDR3 size: 14 residues. With V trimmed by 6 bases and J by 4 bases, 3 bases remained unmatched. CDR3 DNA: TGTGCCAGCAGAAAGGGACAGGGGGCCACTGAAGCTTTCTTT. Translated, it gives CASRKGQGATEAFF.

The V gene is TRBV12-3 or TRBV12-4, the J gene TRBJ2-3; 7 nucleotides align to TRBD2. This CDR3 has 15 amino acids. The V gene end was trimmed by 5 bases and the J gene end by 2 bases; junction bases not matched to a gene: 7. The CDR3 DNA is TGTGCCAGCAGTCAGAGCGGGGTCACCACAGATACGCAGTATTTT. It encodes CASSQSGVTTDTQYF.

This chain links TRBV7-3 with TRBJ1-2; possible D gene TRBD1, 5 bases. CDR1 is SGHTA, CDR2 FQGTGA, per germline. Between the trimmed V and J ends, which lost 5 bases and 4 bases, there was a span of 14 bases. This CDR3 comprises 14 residues. The CDR3 here is CASSPNGGGYGYTF. The CDR3 coding sequence is TGTGCCAGCAGCCCCAACGGGGGGGGCTATGGCTACACCTTC.

A remark on this clonotype: A much more abundant neighbour one base away suggests this may be a read error. The chain joins TRBV11-2 to TRBJ2-6; D may be TRBD1 (6 bases). The ends were cut back, 0 bases at V and 0 bases at J, with 21 bases in the middle. CDR3 size: 21 residues. Germline V gene data show CDR1 as SGHAT and CDR2 as FQNNGV. CDR3 DNA sequence: TGTGCCAGCAGCTTAGAGGGGCCAGGGGTCATACAAAACTCTGGGGCCAACGTCCTGACTTTC. It encodes CASSLEGPGVIQNSGANVLTF.

This clonotype was seen only a few times. The chain is built from TRBV20-1 and TRBJ1-5; D might be TRBD1 (6 bases). Germline CDR1 DFQATT, CDR2 SNEGSKA (reference sequence). This CDR3 region has 18 residues. Trimming took off 3 bases at V and 0 bases at J, with 21 bases between the two ends. This CDR3 is CSASNVGRGPYSNQPQHF. The CDR3 region has the DNA TGCAGTGCTAGTAACGTGGGCAGGGGCCCCTATAGCAATCAGCCCCAGCATTTT.

This chain joins TRBV27 and TRBJ1-5; TRBD1 matches at 7 bases. V lost 5 bases and J lost 4; bases outside the gene matches: 14. The CDR3 contains 17 residues. Germline CDR1 MNHEY, CDR2 SMNVEV (reference sequence). In DNA, the CDR3 is TGTGCCAGCAGTCCCGAGGGGGCGCGGGTTGGGAATCAGCCCCAGCATTTT. It is translated as CASSPEGARVGNQPQHF.

V usage is TRBV5-5 and J usage is TRBJ2-1; D possibly matches TRBD1 or TRBD2 (5 bases each). The germline V and J ends were trimmed by 4 bases and 5 bases, with 16 bases remaining between them. The V gene's germline CDR1 is SGHKS and CDR2 YYEKEE (reference sequence). The CDR3 sequence is 15 residues long. This chain's CDR3 is CASSPGRGDNNEQFF. The CDR3 DNA follows: TGTGCCAGCAGCCCGGGTCGAGGGGATAACAATGAGCAGTTCTTC.